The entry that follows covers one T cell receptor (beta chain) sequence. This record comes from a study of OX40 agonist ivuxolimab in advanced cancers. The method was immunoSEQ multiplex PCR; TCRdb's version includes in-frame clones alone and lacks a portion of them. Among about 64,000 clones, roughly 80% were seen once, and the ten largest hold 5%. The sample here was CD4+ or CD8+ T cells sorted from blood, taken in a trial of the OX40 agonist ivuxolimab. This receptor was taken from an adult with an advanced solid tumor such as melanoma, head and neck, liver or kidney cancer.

This CDR3 is CASSIGGPENTQYF. DNA for the CDR3: TGTGCCAGTAGTATAGGAGGGCCAGAGAATACGCAGTATTTT. The chain employs TRBV19 and TRBJ2-3, with D possibly being TRBD2 (5 bases). The germline V gene encodes CDR1 LNHDA and CDR2 SQIVND (reference sequence). The CDR3 loop spans 14 amino acids. V lost 1 base and J lost 7, with 12 bases in between. The complete variable domain, with remaining parts taken from reference TRBV19 and TRBJ2-3, reads DGGITQSPKYLFRKEGQNVTLSCEQNLNHDAMYWYRQDPGQGLRLIYYSQIVNDFQKGDIAEGYSVSREKKESFPLTVTSAQKNPTAFYLCASSIGGPENTQYFGPGTRLTVL.